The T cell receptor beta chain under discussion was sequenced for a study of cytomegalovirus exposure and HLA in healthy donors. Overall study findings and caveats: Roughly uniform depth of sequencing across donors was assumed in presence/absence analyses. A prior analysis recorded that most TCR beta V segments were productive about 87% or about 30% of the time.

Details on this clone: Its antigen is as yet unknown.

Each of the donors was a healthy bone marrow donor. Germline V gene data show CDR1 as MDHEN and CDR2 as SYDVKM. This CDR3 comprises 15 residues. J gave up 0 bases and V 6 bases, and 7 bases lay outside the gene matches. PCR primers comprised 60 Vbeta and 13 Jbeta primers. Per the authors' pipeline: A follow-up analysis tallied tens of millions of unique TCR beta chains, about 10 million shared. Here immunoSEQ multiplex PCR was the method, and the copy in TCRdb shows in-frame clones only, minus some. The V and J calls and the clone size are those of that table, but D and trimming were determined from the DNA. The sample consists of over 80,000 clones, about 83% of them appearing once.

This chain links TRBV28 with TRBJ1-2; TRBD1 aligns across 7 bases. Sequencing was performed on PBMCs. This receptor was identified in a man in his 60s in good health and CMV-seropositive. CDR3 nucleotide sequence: TGTGCCAGCAGCAGCTTGGACAGGACTAACTATGGCTACACCTTC. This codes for CASSSLDRTNYGYTF.